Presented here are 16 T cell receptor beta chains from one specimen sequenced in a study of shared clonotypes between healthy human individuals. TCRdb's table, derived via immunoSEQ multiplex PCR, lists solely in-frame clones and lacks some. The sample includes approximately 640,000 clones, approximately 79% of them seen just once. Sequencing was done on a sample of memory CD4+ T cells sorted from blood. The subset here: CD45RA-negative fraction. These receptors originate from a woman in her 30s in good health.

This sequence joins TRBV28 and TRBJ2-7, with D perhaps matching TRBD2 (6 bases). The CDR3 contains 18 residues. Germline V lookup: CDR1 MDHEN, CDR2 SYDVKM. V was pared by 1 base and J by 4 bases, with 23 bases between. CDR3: CASSLYLGVKGLPYEQYF. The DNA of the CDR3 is TGTGCCAGCAGTTTATACCTAGGCGTGAAGGGACTCCCATACGAGCAGTACTTC.

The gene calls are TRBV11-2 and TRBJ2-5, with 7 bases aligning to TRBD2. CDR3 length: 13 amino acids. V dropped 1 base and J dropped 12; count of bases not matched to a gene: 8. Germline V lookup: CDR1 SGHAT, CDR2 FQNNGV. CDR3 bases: TGTGCCAGCAGCTTAGCCCGCGACCGGGGGGAGTACTTC. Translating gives CASSLARDRGEYF. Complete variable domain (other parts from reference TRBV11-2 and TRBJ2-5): EAGVAQSPRYKIIEKRQSVAFWCNPISGHATLYWYQQILGQGPKLLIQFQNNGVVDDSQLPKDRFSAERLKGVDSTLKIQPAKLEDSAVYLCASSLARDRGEYFGPGTRLLVL.

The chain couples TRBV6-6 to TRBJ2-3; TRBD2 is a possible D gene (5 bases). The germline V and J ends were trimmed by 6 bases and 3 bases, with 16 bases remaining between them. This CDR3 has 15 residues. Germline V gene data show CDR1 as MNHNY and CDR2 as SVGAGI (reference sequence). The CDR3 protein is CASRSFRDGTDTQYF. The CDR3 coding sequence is TGTGCCAGCAGGTCCTTCCGGGATGGTACAGATACGCAGTATTTT.

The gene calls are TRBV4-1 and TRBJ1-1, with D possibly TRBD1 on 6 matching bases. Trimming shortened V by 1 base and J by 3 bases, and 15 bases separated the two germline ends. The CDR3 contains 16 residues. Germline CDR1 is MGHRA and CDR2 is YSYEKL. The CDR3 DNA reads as TGCGCCAGCAGCCAAGTCCCCCAGGGGACCCACACTGAAGCTTTCTTT. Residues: CASSQVPQGTHTEAFF.

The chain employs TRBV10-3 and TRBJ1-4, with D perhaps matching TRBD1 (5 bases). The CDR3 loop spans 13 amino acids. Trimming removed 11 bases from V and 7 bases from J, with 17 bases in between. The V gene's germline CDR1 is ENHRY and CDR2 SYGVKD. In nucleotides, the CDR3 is TGTGCCGTAGGGGCAGGGAGGGGTGAAAAACTGTTTTTT. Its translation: CAVGAGRGEKLFF.

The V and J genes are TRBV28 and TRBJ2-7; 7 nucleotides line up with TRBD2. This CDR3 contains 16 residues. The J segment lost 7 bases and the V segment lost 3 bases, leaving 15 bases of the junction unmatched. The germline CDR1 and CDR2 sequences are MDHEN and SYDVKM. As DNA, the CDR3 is TGTGCCAGCAGTTTGGCCCCACTAGCGTCTCTCGGGGAGCAGTACTTC. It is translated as CASSLAPLASLGEQYF.

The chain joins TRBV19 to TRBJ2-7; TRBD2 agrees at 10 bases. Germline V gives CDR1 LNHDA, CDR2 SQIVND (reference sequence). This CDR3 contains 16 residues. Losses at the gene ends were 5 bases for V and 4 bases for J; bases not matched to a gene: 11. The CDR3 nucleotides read TGTGCCAGTAGTCCCACGGTAGCGGGAGGTCTATACGAGCAGTACTTC. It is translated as CASSPTVAGGLYEQYF.

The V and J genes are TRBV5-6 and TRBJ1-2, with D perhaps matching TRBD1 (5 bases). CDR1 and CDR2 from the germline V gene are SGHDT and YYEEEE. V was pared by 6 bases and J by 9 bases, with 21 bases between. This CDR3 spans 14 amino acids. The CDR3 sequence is CASNPLDSGYSYTF. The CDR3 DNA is TGTGCCAGCAACCCCCTCGACAGTGGTTACAGCTACACCTTC.

The CDR3 sequence: CASSLLLGSSYEQYF. The DNA for the CDR3 is TGCGCCAGCAGCTTGTTGCTGGGGAGCTCCTACGAGCAGTACTTC. The chain carries TRBV5-1 and TRBJ2-7, with D possibly being TRBD2 (5 bases). The CDR3 length is 15 residues. Germline V gene sequence: CDR1 SGHRS, CDR2 YFSETQ. V was clipped by 1 base and J by 0 bases, with 11 bases between them.

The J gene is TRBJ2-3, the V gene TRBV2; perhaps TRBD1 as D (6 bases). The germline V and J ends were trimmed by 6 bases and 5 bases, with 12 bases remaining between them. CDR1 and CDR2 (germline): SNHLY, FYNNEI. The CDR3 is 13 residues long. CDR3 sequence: CASRQGWRDTQYF. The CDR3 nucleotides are TGTGCCAGCAGACAGGGCTGGAGAGATACGCAGTATTTT.

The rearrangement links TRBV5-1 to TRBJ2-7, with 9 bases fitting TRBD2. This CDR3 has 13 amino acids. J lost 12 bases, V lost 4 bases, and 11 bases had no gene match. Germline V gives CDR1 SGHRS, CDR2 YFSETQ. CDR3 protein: CASSLASGGQLYF. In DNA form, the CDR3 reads TGCGCCAGCAGCCTGGCGAGCGGGGGGCAGCTGTACTTC. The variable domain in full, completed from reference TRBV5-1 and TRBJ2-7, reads KAGVTQTPRYLIKTRGQQVTLSCSPISGHRSVSWYQQTPGQGLQFLFEYFSETQRNKGNFPGRFSGRQFSNSRSEMNVSTLELGDSALYLCASSLASGGQLYFGPGTRLTVT.

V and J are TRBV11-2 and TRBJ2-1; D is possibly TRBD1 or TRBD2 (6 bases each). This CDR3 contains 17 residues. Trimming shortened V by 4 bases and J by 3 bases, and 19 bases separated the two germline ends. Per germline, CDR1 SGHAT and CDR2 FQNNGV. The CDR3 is CASSSRGGQGGYNEQFF. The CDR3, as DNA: TGTGCCAGCAGCTCCCGAGGGGGGCAGGGAGGCTACAATGAGCAGTTCTTC.

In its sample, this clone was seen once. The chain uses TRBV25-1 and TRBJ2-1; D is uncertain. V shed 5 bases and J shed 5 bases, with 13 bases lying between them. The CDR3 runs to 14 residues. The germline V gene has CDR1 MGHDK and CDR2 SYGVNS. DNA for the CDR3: TGTGCCAGCAGTTTAGAAGAAGGACACAATGAGCAGTTCTTC. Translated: CASSLEEGHNEQFF.

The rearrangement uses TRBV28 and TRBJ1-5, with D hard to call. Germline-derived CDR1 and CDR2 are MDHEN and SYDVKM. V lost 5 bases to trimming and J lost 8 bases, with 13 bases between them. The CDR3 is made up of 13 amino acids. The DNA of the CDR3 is TGTGCCAGCAGTCCTTCAACTTGGGAGCCCCAGCATTTT. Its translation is CASSPSTWEPQHF. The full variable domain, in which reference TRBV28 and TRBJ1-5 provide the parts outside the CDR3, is DVKVTQSSRYLVKRTGEKVFLECVQDMDHENMFWYRQDPGLGLRLIYFSYDVKMKEKGDIPEGYSVSREKKERFSLILESASTNQTSMYLCASSPSTWEPQHFGDGTRLSIL.

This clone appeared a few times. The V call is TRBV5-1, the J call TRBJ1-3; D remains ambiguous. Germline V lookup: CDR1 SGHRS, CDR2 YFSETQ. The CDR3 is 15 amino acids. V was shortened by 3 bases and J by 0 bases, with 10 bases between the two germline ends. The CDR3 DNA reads TGCGCCAGCAGCTCCGACGGATACTCTGGAAACACCATATATTTT. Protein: CASSSDGYSGNTIYF.

CDR3 DNA sequence: TGTGCCAGCAGCCGTACTAGCGGAACCAACACCGGGGAGCTGTTTTTT. It translates to CASSRTSGTNTGELFF. This chain connects TRBV7-6 to TRBJ2-2; 8 bases align to TRBD2. Germline V gene sequence: CDR1 SGHVS, CDR2 FNYEAQ. J gave up 2 bases and V 5 bases, and 7 bases lay outside the gene matches. There are 16 residues in the CDR3. Full variable domain (missing parts from reference TRBV7-6 and TRBJ2-2): GAGVSQSPRYKVTKRGQDVALRCDPISGHVSLYWYRQALGQGPEFLTYFNYEAQQDKSGLPNDRFSAERPEGSISTLTIQRTEQRDSAMYRCASSRTSGTNTGELFFGEGSRLTVL.